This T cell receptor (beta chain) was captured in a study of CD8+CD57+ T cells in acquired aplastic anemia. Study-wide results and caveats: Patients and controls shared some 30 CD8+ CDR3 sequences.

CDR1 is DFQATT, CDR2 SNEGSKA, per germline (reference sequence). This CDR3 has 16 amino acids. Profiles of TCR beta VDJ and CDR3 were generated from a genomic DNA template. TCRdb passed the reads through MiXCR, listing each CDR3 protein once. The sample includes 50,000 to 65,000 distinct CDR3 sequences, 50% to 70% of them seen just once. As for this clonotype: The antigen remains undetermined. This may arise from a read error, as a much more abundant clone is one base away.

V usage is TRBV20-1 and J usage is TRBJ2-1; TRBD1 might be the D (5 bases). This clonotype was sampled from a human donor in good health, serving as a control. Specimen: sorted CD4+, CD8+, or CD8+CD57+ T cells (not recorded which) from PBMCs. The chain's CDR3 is CSASSQGLNSYNGQFF. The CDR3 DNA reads TGCAGTGCTAGTTCCCAGGGCCTTAACTCCTACAATGGGCAGTTCTTC.